This entry lists 12 T cell receptor beta chains sequenced from one sample in a study of T cells in Graves' hyperthyroidism and ophthalmopathy. Amplification of TCR beta CDR3 regions was performed using RNA transcripts as template. With the HTBI primer set, the TCR CDR3 went through a first round of RT-PCR. MiXCR was run by TCRdb on the multiplex PCR reads, yielding one entry per CDR3 protein. The data show 600,000 or so distinct CDR3 sequences, with 12% to 15% seen just once and roughly 7.1% held by the top ten. The sample consisted of blood. The receptor set was obtained from a woman between 18 and 29 years old with Graves' ophthalmopathy.

In this sample, this clonotype turned up a few times. V is TRBV11-2 and J is TRBJ2-7, with 8 bases identical to TRBD2. This CDR3 is 15 amino acids long. Looked up from germline, CDR1 is SGHAT and CDR2 is FQNNGV. The J segment lost 4 bases and the V segment lost 2 bases, leaving 7 bases of the junction unmatched. Here the CDR3 reads CASSLLAGSFYEQYF. DNA of the CDR3: TGTGCCAGCAGCTTACTAGCGGGCTCCTTTTACGAGCAGTACTTC.

This rearrangement joins TRBV27 to TRBJ2-5; D is possibly TRBD1 (6 bases). The CDR3 covers 15 residues. V was cut by 8 bases and J by 1 base, with 17 bases left in between. Per the germline V gene, CDR1 is MNHEY and CDR2 is SMNVEV (reference sequence). The CDR3 coding sequence is TGTGCCAGCGGGCCCTGGGGGCGCATCCAAGAGACCCAGTACTTC. Residues: CASGPWGRIQETQYF.

This clonotype was detected many times. The chain joins TRBV12-3 or TRBV12-4 to TRBJ2-2; D is possibly TRBD2 (5 bases). The CDR3 spans 20 residues. V was shortened by 4 bases and J by 5 bases, with 29 bases between the two germline ends. The CDR3 loop is CASSSARGWLGKSGTGELFF. DNA of the CDR3: TGTGCCAGCAGTTCGGCTCGAGGCTGGTTGGGAAAATCGGGGACCGGGGAGCTGTTTTTT.

The J gene is TRBJ2-1, the V gene TRBV11-3; D perhaps matches TRBD2 (7 bases). CDR1 SGHNT and CDR2 YENEEA come from the germline V gene. V lost 1 base to trimming and J lost 6 bases, with 16 bases between them. This CDR3 has 16 amino acids. CDR3 amino acids: CASSLGGGGPRNEQFF. The CDR3 DNA reads TGTGCCAGCAGCTTAGGGGGGGGGGGGCCCCGCAATGAGCAGTTCTTC.

This clonotype has at least ten counts. This chain joins TRBV24-1 and TRBJ2-7, with D uncertain. The V gene's germline CDR1 is KGHDR and CDR2 SFDVKD. V gave up 3 bases and J gave up 5 bases, with 16 bases separating them. CDR3 length equals 15 residues. The CDR3 loop reads CATSDAADGNDEQYF. Written as DNA, the CDR3 is TGTGCCACCAGTGATGCGGCCGACGGTAACGACGAGCAGTACTTC.

This chain links TRBV9 with TRBJ2-1, with a possible D match to TRBD2 (6 bases). V was pared by 4 bases and J by 2 bases, with 13 bases between. The CDR3 consists of 15 residues. Germline-derived CDR1 and CDR2 are SGDLS and YYNGEE. The CDR3 DNA reads TGTGCCAGCAGCCCCGGACTATCGCCCTACAATGAGCAGTTCTTC. Its protein product is CASSPGLSPYNEQFF.

This clonotype has at least ten counts. The V and J genes are TRBV12-3 or TRBV12-4 and TRBJ1-1; 8 nucleotides agree with TRBD1. The CDR3 spans 12 residues. Unmatched junction bases numbered 2, after V lost 7 bases and J lost 4 bases. The CDR3 nucleotides are TGTGCCAGCACCGGGACAGGCACTGAAGCTTTCTTT. This gives the protein CASTGTGTEAFF.

This clonotype showed up many times. The chain is built from TRBV2 and TRBJ1-5; possibly TRBD1 for D (5 bases). V lost 8 bases, J lost 2 bases, and 13 bases lay in between. The CDR3 has 14 amino acids. The germline V gene encodes CDR1 SNHLY and CDR2 FYNNEI. CDR3: CASSRVEGNQPQHF. CDR3 bases: TGTGCCAGCTCCAGGGTTGAAGGCAATCAGCCCCAGCATTTT.

At least ten counts were recorded for this clonotype. The genes are TRBV6-6 and TRBJ1-5; D is undetermined. The V and J ends lost 0 bases and 8 bases respectively, with 14 bases between them. CDR3 length: 15 residues. CDR1 and CDR2 from the germline V gene are MNHNY and SVGAGI (reference sequence). CDR3: CASSYSNALSEPQHF. The CDR3 DNA is TGTGCCAGCAGTTACTCGAACGCGTTATCTGAGCCCCAGCATTTT.

This clonotype has a handful of counts. For the CDR3, the DNA is TGTGCCAGCTCCGTAGTTGACCAAGAGACCCAGTACTTC. This encodes CASSVVDQETQYF. The J gene is TRBJ2-5, the V gene TRBV18, with D unclear. V was pared by 6 bases and J by 0 bases, with 8 bases between. The germline CDR1 and CDR2 sequences are KGHSH and LQKENI. The CDR3 contains 13 residues.

In its sample, this clonotype was seen many times. The gene calls are TRBV12-3 or TRBV12-4 and TRBJ1-4, with TRBD1 as a possible D gene (6 bases). The CDR3 is 15 amino acids. The germline V and J ends were trimmed by 0 bases and 7 bases, with 12 bases remaining between them. The DNA of the CDR3 is TGTGCCAGCAGTTTAGCGCGGGGGGCCGGTGAAAAACTGTTTTTT. Translation: CASSLARGAGEKLFF.

This clonotype was detected ten times or more. V and J are TRBV20-1 and TRBJ1-5, with 9 positions matching TRBD1. Germline loops: CDR1 DFQATT, CDR2 SNEGSKA (reference sequence). The CDR3 is 16 residues long. V gave up 6 bases and J gave up 0 bases; unmatched junction bases: 9. The DNA of the CDR3 is TGCAGTGCGCCGGGACAGGGAGCATATAGCAATCAGCCCCAGCATTTT. Encoded protein: CSAPGQGAYSNQPQHF.